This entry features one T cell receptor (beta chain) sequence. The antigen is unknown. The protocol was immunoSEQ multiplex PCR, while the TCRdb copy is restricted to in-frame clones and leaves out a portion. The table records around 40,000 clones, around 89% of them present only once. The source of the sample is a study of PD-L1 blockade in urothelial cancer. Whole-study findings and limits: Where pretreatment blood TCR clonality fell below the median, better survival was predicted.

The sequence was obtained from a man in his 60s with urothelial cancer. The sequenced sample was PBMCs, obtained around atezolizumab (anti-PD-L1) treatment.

CDR3 loop: CASSLGTRETQYF. CDR3 DNA sequence: TGTGCCAGCAGCTTAGGGACTAGAGAGACCCAGTACTTC. The chain carries TRBV11-2 and TRBJ2-5; 7 nucleotides align to TRBD2. J gave up 4 bases and V 1 base, and 0 bases lay outside the gene matches. Germline CDR1 and CDR2: SGHAT and FQNNGV. CDR3 size: 13 residues.